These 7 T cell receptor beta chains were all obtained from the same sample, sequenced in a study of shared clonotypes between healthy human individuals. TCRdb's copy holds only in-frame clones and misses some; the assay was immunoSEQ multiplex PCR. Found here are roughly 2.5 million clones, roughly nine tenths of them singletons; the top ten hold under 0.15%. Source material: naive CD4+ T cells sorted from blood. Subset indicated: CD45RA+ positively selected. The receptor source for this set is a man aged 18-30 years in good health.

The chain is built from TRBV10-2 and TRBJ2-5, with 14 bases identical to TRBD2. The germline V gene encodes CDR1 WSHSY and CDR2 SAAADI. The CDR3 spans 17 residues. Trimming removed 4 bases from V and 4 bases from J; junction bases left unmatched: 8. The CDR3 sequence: CASSGSTSGRAGETQYF. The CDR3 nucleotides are TGCGCCAGCAGTGGGTCGACTAGCGGGAGGGCCGGAGAGACCCAGTACTTC.

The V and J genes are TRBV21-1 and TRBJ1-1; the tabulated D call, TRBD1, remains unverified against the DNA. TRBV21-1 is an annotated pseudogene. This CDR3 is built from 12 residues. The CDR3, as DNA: TGTGCCAGCAGCAAAGTCCCAGGGAAAGCTTTCTTT. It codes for CASSKVPGKAFF.

In nucleotides, the CDR3 is TGCGCCAGCAGCCCTGGACGGAATGAAAAACTGTTTTTT. This sequence encodes CASSPGRNEKLFF. This rearrangement joins TRBV5-1 to TRBJ1-4; D is ambiguous. Trimming took 4 bases from V and 5 from J, leaving 9 bases between them. Germline CDR1 reads SGHRS; CDR2 reads YFSETQ. The CDR3 runs 13 residues.

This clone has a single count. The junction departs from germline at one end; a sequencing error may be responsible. CDR3 protein: CAGRDRVTGELFF. Here the CDR3 DNA reads TGTGCCGGCAGGGACAGGGTAACCGGGGAGCTGTTTTTT. The rearrangement joins TRBV6-6 to TRBJ2-2, with TRBD1 matching 9 bases. The germline gives CDR1 MNHNY, CDR2 SVGAGI (reference sequence). The CDR3 spans 13 residues.

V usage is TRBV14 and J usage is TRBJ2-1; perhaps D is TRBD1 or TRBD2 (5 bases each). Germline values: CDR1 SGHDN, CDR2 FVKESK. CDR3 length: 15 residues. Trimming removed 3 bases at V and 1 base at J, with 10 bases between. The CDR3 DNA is TGTGCCAGCAGCCACCGGGGCCGATCCTACAATGAGCAGTTCTTC. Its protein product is CASSHRGRSYNEQFF.

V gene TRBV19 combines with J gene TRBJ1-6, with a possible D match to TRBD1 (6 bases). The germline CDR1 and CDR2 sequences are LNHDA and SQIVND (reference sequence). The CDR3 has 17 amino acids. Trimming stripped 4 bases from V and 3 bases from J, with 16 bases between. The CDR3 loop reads CASSTATGRLYNSPLHF. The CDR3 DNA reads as TGTGCCAGTAGTACCGCTACAGGGCGACTCTATAATTCACCCCTCCACTTT.

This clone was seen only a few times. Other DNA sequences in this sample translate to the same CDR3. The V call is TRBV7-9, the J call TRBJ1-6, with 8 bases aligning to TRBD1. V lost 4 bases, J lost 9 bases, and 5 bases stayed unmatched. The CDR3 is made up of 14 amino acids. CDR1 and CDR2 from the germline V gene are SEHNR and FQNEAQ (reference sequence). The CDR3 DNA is TGTGCCAGCAGCTCCGGGACAGGTGGTTCACCCCTCCACTTT. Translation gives CASSSGTGGSPLHF.